This T cell receptor beta chain is drawn from a study of Ad26.COV2.S vaccination and SARS-CoV-2 variants (dated by TCRdb to the early 2020s). Turning to the overall study: Vaccine-arm donors were drawn from COV1001, a multicentre, randomized, double-blind, placebo-controlled phase I-IIa trial of Ad26.COV2.S in healthy adults. A total of about 30 samples were included in the TCR-sequenced set, comprising around 19 Ad26.COV2.S vaccine recipients, 5 placebo recipients and 8 SARS-CoV-2 convalescent individuals. Dosing of Ad26.COV2.S was intramuscular, at either 5x10^10 or 1x10^11 viral particles, delivered as one shot or as two shots spaced 56 days apart. The specificity and breadth of SARS-CoV-2-reactive T cell receptors after Ad26.COV2.S vaccination were assessed by TCRbeta repertoire sequencing. Investigators remained blinded to trial group allocation during experiments and outcome assessment. Trial participants were randomized into five groups of five: low-dose or high-dose Ad26.COV2.S given once or twice, or placebo on both occasions.

After removal of 5 bases from V and 5 bases from J, the junction retains 13 bases not matched to a gene. According to the germline V gene (reference sequence), CDR1 reads MNHEY and CDR2 reads SMNVEV. Measured from the cysteine to the phenylalanine, the CDR3 is 17 residues long. This entry keeps only the CDR3 DNA: 51 bases, framed from base 1. TCRbeta CDR3 regions were sequenced with the immunoSEQ Assay. After extraction, genomic DNA underwent amplification by bias-controlled multiplex PCR, followed by high-throughput sequencing. In the original analysis: To quantify the absolute abundance of each unique TCRbeta CDR3 region, sequences were collapsed and filtered. T cell fraction was estimated by normalizing TCRbeta template counts to usable DNA, which was measured by amplifying reference genes present in all nucleated cells. Repertoire TCRs were annotated as SARS-CoV-2-specific when V gene, CDR3 amino acid sequence and J gene were exactly matched to a known reactive TCR set. The reference SARS-CoV-2 TCR set was derived from MIRA and filtered for enrichment in COVID-19-positive ImmuneCODE repertoires, a step that removed public or cross-reactive TCRs. Based on the MIRA antigens, annotated TCRs were further analysed at the level of specific ORF or position within ORF. Breadth was defined as the number of annotated unique rearrangements divided by the total number of unique productive rearrangements, and depth was defined as the summed frequency of the annotated unique rearrangements. Group comparisons of TCR breadth used two-sided Wilcoxon rank-sum tests. The clones in this table, taken by TCRdb from immuneACCESS, are in-frame only. Not every clone is retained; where verified, under half of the shortfall comes from an unresolved V gene, and the cause of the rest is unknown. D and trimming come from the DNA, and the V and J calls and clone size come from that table. Recorded for this sample are roughly 400,000 clones; around nine tenths of them occurred a single time. The ten largest clonotypes hold approximately 1.9% of the sample.

This specimen's treatment or condition label, per the study, means: over 15 received Ad26.COV2.S at low or high dose, single or two shots; about 5 received placebo; per-sample allocation not given. Repertoires of vaccine and placebo recipients were sequenced from samples collected on day 63 after the first injection. Cohort 1b enrolled fewer than 30 adults aged 18-55 years at a single site in Boston, USA, between 29 July and 7 August 2020. Ad26.COV2.S consisted of a replication-incompetent adenovirus type 26 vector by which a prefusion-stabilized SARS-CoV-2 spike protein from the original Wuhan strain was expressed. Broad study findings and their caveats: After vaccination, substantial breadth of spike-specific CD8+ and CD4+ T cell responses was reported. Ad26.COV2.S recipients had higher spike-specific TCR breadth than placebo recipients (P = 0.0014). Non-spike TCR breadth was comparable between vaccine and placebo recipients, consistent with the vaccine containing only spike. The study lacked the statistical power to compare responses across vaccine doses or regimens. It was noted by the authors that total T cell responses may have been underestimated by the TCR breadth and depth analyses.

Notes on this clone: Its cognate antigen has yet to be identified. Base qualities are not provided; no much larger clone lies one nucleotide away.

The chain is encoded by TRBV27 joined to TRBJ2-1; TRBD1 aligns with 9 central bases. The sequencing used peripheral blood, collected in a trial of Ad26.COV2.S vaccine versus placebo. The sequence derives from a person aged 18-60 years who received the Ad26.COV2.S COVID-19 vaccine or a placebo. The DNA sequence is TGTGCCAGCAGTGTCCGGGACAGGGTGAGGGGTGACAATGAGCAGTTCTTC. This sequence encodes CASSVRDRVRGDNEQFF.